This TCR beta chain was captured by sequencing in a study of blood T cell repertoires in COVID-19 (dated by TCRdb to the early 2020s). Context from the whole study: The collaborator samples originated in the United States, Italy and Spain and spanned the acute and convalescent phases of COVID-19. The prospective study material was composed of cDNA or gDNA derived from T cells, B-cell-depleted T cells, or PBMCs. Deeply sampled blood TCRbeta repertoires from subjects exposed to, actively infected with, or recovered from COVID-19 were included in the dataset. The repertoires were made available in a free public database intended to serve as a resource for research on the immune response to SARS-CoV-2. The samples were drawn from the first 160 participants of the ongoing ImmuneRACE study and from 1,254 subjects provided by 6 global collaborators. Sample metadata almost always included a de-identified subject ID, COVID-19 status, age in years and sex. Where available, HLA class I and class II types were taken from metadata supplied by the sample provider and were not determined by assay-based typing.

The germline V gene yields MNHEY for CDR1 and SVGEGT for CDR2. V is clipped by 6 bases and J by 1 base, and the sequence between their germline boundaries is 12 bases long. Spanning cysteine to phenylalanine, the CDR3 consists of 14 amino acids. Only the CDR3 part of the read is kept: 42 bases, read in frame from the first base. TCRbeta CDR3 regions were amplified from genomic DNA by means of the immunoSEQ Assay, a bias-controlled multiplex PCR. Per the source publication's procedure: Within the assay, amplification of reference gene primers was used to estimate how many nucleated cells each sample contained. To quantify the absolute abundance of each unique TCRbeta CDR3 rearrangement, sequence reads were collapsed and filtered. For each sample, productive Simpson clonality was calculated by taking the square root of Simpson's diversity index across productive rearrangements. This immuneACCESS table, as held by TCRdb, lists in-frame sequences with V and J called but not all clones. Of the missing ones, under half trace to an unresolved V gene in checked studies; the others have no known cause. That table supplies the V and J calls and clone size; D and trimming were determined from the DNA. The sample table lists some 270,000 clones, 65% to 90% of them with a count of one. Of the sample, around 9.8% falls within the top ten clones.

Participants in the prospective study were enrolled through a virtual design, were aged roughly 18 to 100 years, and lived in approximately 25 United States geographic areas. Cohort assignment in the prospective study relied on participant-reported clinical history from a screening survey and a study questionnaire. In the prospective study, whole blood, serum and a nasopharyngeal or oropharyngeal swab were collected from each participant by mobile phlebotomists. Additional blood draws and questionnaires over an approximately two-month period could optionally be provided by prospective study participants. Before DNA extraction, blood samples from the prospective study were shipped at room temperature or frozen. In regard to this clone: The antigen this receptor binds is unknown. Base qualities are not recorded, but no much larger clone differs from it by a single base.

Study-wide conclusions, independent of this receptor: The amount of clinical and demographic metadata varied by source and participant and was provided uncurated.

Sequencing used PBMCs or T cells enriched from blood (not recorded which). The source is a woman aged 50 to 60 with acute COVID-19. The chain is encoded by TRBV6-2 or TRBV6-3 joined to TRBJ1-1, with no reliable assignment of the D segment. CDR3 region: CASSPGRPNTEAFF. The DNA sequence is TGTGCCAGCAGCCCCGGGAGGCCGAACACTGAAGCTTTCTTT.